This TCR beta chain was captured in a study of shared T cell receptors in the human thymus. The method was immunoSEQ multiplex PCR; TCRdb's version includes in-frame clones alone and lacks a portion of them. The table lists under 450,000 clones, approximately 95% of them singletons. Trimming cost V 5 bases and J 7 bases; bases outside gene matches: 8. Germline assignment: CDR1 MNHEY and CDR2 SVGAGI. The CDR3 is made up of 15 amino acids. Specimen: thymocytes. This TCR was recovered from a human donor. The rearrangement joins TRBV6-5 to TRBJ2-3; 11 nucleotides line up with TRBD2. In DNA form, the CDR3 reads TGTGCCAGCAGTCTTTCGGGACTAGCGGACTATACGCAGTATTTT. It specifies CASSLSGLADYTQYF.